The next 19 T cell receptor beta chains were all read from a single sample in a study of chemoradiotherapy in HPV16-positive cancers. Profiled with immunoSEQ multiplex PCR; TCRdb holds only in-frame clones, not every one. The table lists around 40,000 clones, under 80% of them singletons. The source material was blood, sampled from a patient who underwent chemoradiotherapy. These receptors all stem from a human donor with HPV-associated anogenital cancer.

This CDR3 is CASSLLQGSAEAFF. The CDR3, as DNA: TGCGCCAGCAGCTTGTTACAGGGAAGCGCTGAAGCTTTCTTT. The chain is built from TRBV5-1 and TRBJ1-1; D may be TRBD1 (6 bases). The CDR3 length is 14 residues. V gave up 1 base and J gave up 6 bases, with 13 bases separating them. The germline CDR1 and CDR2 sequences are SGHRS and YFSETQ.

CDR3 in DNA: TGTGCCAGCAGCTTAGGCGGTTCGAGCAGGAACTATGGCTACACCTTC. This codes for CASSLGGSSRNYGYTF. J is TRBJ1-2 and V is TRBV7-2; D uncertain. Germline-derived CDR1 and CDR2 are SGHTA and FQGNSA. The CDR3 is 16 amino acids. Trimming shortened V by 1 base and J by 2 bases, and 14 bases separated the two germline ends.

V gene TRBV27 combines with J gene TRBJ2-7; TRBD1 matches at 12 bases. The CDR3 is 15 residues long. CDR1 is MNHEY and CDR2 is SMNVEV in the germline V gene (reference sequence). V lost 5 bases to trimming and J lost 6 bases; unmatched junction nucleotides: 8. For the CDR3, the DNA is TGTGCCAGCAGTATCCTCCCGGGACAGGGGGCCGAGCAGTACTTC. As protein: CASSILPGQGAEQYF.

The chain couples TRBV2 to TRBJ1-4; D gene unclear. The V gene's germline CDR1 is SNHLY and CDR2 FYNNEI. V dropped 4 bases and J dropped 7 bases, with 10 bases sitting between them. The CDR3 loop spans 13 amino acids. DNA of the CDR3: TGTGCCAGCAGTGTAGTACCTATTGAAAAACTGTTTTTT. This codes for CASSVVPIEKLFF. Together with reference TRBV2 and TRBJ1-4, the CDR3 gives the full variable domain: EPEVTQTPSHQVTQMGQEVILRCVPISNHLYFYWYRQILGQKVEFLVSFYNNEISEKSEIFDDQFSVERPDGSNFTLKIRSTKLEDSAMYFCASSVVPIEKLFFGSGTQLSVL.

The V gene is TRBV5-8, the J gene TRBJ2-7; 9 bases agree with TRBD2. Trimming removed 6 bases from V and 7 bases from J; junction bases left unmatched: 20. CDR1 is SGHTS and CDR2 is YDEGEE in the germline V gene. The CDR3 contains 17 residues. This CDR3 reads CASIPSLSLAGSGEQYF. The CDR3 nucleotides read TGTGCCAGCATCCCAAGCCTCAGCCTAGCGGGGTCCGGGGAGCAGTACTTC.

This clone was counted only a few times. Additional DNA sequences in this sample encode the identical CDR3. The rearrangement joins TRBV28 to TRBJ1-6; TRBD1 is a possible D gene (5 bases). CDR1 is MDHEN, CDR2 SYDVKM, per germline. The CDR3 consists of 13 residues. Written as DNA, the CDR3 is TGTGCTTGGGGGAGCTCCTATAATTCACCCCTCCACTTT. It specifies CAWGSSYNSPLHF.

This clone came up once. This chain joins TRBV4-2 and TRBJ1-2, with 8 bases that match TRBD1. From germline, CDR1 is LGHNA and CDR2 YNFKEQ. With V trimmed by 0 bases and J by 3 bases, 3 bases remained unmatched. The CDR3 has 15 residues. This CDR3 is CASSQEVTGDYGYTF. The CDR3 DNA follows: TGTGCCAGCAGCCAAGAGGTGACAGGGGACTATGGCTACACCTTC.

This clone was counted only a few times. The rearrangement uses TRBV7-3 and TRBJ2-2; D is undetermined. This CDR3 contains 16 residues. Germline V lookup: CDR1 SGHTA, CDR2 FQGTGA. V was clipped by 5 bases and J by 5 bases, with 18 bases between them. This chain's CDR3 is CASSPYDVSTTGELFF. The DNA for the CDR3 is TGTGCCAGCAGCCCCTACGACGTATCAACGACCGGGGAGCTGTTTTTT.

This chain uses TRBV4-1 with TRBJ2-3; 8 bases match TRBD2. V gave up 6 bases and J gave up 2 bases; unmatched junction bases: 13. The CDR3 spans 17 residues. Germline loops: CDR1 MGHRA, CDR2 YSYEKL. CDR3 sequence: CASSHLLGGGPTDTQYF. The CDR3 region has the DNA TGCGCCAGCAGTCACCTCCTAGGCGGGGGGCCCACAGATACGCAGTATTTT.

The chain recombines TRBV5-1 with TRBJ1-3; 8 nucleotides agree with TRBD1. Germline V gene lookup returns CDR1 SGHRS and CDR2 YFSETQ. V gave up 4 bases and J gave up 0 bases; unmatched junction bases: 6. The CDR3 length is 16 residues. The CDR3 loop reads CASSLQGVISGNTIYF. CDR3 DNA: TGCGCCAGCAGCCTACAGGGGGTGATCTCTGGAAACACCATATATTTT. Full variable domain (remainder filled in from reference TRBV5-1 and TRBJ1-3): KAGVTQTPRYLIKTRGQQVTLSCSPISGHRSVSWYQQTPGQGLQFLFEYFSETQRNKGNFPGRFSGRQFSNSRSEMNVSTLELGDSALYLCASSLQGVISGNTIYFGEGSWLTVV.

The J gene is TRBJ2-7, the V gene TRBV5-3; the D gene is possibly TRBD1 (6 bases). TRBV5-3 is an ORF, with its function uncertain. The CDR3 sequence is 14 residues long. The V and J ends lost 5 bases and 3 bases respectively, with 15 bases between them. CDR3 protein: CARSREDSSYEQYF. The CDR3 region has the DNA TGTGCCAGAAGTCGCGAGGACAGTAGCTACGAGCAGTACTTC.

This chain uses TRBV6-1 with TRBJ1-5; D uncertain. The CDR3 loop spans 14 amino acids. Deletions cut 1 base from V and 3 bases from J, with 7 bases between. Germline-derived CDR1 and CDR2 are MNHNS and SASEGT. The DNA for the CDR3 is TGTGCCAGCAGTGAAGGGGGAATCAATCAGCCCCAGCATTTT. Its protein product is CASSEGGINQPQHF.

This chain uses TRBV5-1 with TRBJ1-1, with 7 bases fitting TRBD1. The CDR3 is 17 residues long. The V gene's germline CDR1 is SGHRS and CDR2 YFSETQ. The junction had 16 bases not matched to a gene; V was cut back by 3 bases and J by 5 bases. The CDR3 here is CASSSTNRGAGGTEAFF. Written as DNA, the CDR3 is TGCGCCAGCAGCTCAACGAACAGGGGCGCTGGAGGAACTGAAGCTTTCTTT.

The J gene is TRBJ1-1, the V gene TRBV5-1, with D tentatively TRBD1 (6 bases). Between the trimmed V and J ends, which lost 0 bases and 0 bases, there was a span of 12 bases. From germline, CDR1 is SGHRS and CDR2 YFSETQ. CDR3 length equals 16 residues. CDR3 in DNA: TGCGCCAGCAGCTTGGGCGGGACACCTCTGAACACTGAAGCTTTCTTT. This sequence encodes CASSLGGTPLNTEAFF. The variable domain in full, with the rest retrieved from reference TRBV5-1 and TRBJ1-1, is KAGVTQTPRYLIKTRGQQVTLSCSPISGHRSVSWYQQTPGQGLQFLFEYFSETQRNKGNFPGRFSGRQFSNSRSEMNVSTLELGDSALYLCASSLGGTPLNTEAFFGQGTRLTVV.

The chain employs TRBV14 and TRBJ2-5; 8 bases are a match to TRBD1. Germline V gives CDR1 SGHDN, CDR2 FVKESK. With V trimmed by 1 base and J by 4 bases, 11 bases remained unmatched. CDR3 size: 17 residues. The CDR3 spells CASSQAAWTGRRETQYF. The CDR3 coding sequence is TGTGCCAGCAGCCAAGCCGCCTGGACAGGGAGGCGAGAGACCCAGTACTTC.

The genes are TRBV9 and TRBJ2-5; D is possibly TRBD1 (7 bases). CDR1 and CDR2 (germline): SGDLS, YYNGEE. V gave up 3 bases and J gave up 4 bases, with 22 bases separating them. The CDR3 has 17 residues. The CDR3 loop reads CASSEEGWQGGRETQYF. Written as DNA, the CDR3 is TGTGCCAGCAGCGAGGAGGGGTGGCAGGGGGGACGAGAGACCCAGTACTTC.

This clone has only a few counts. The gene calls are TRBV7-9 and TRBJ2-7; TRBD1 matches at 9 bases. This CDR3 is built from 15 residues. V trimming: 4 bases; J trimming: 4 bases; junction bases outside the gene matches: 8. From germline, CDR1 is SEHNR and CDR2 FQNEAQ (reference sequence). CDR3 region: CASSSGQGYSYEQYF. The CDR3, as DNA: TGTGCCAGCAGCTCCGGACAGGGGTATTCGTACGAGCAGTACTTC. Variable domain in full (rest from reference TRBV7-9 and TRBJ2-7): DTGVSQNPRHKITKRGQNVTFRCDPISEHNRLYWYRQTLGQGPEFLTYFQNEAQLEKSRLLSDRFSAERPKGSFSTLEIQRTEQGDSAMYLCASSSGQGYSYEQYFGPGTRLTVT.

V and J are TRBV6-1 and TRBJ2-5; D is perhaps TRBD1 (6 bases). This CDR3 contains 14 residues. The germline V gene encodes CDR1 MNHNS and CDR2 SASEGT. Trimming took off 2 bases at V and 2 bases at J, with 9 bases between the two ends. The CDR3: CASSEHQGQETQYF. In DNA form, the CDR3 reads TGTGCCAGCAGTGAACACCAGGGGCAAGAGACCCAGTACTTC.

The chain links TRBV7-3 to TRBJ2-3; D ambiguous. This CDR3 contains 14 residues. V lost 4 bases, J lost 0 bases, and 8 bases lay in between. Germline V gene data show CDR1 as SGHTA and CDR2 as FQGTGA. Here the CDR3 DNA reads TGTGCCAGCAGCTCCCCTGGGAGCACAGATACGCAGTATTTT. Translation gives CASSSPGSTDTQYF.